The 2 T cell receptor beta chains below come from one sample, sequenced in a study of response to subunit inactivated influenza vaccine (dated 2018 in TCRdb). The protocol used for the library was RT-PCR. TCRdb records Illumina HiSeq 2500 as the sequencer. TCRdb applied fastp at Q25 and MiXCR to the public reads, then kept only in-frame beta chains. Each entry merges the rows of one CDR3 protein and shows their most common DNA and genes. Present in this sample are 450,000 to 550,000 distinct CDR3 sequences, less than 30% of which were seen just once. About 1.9% of the sample belongs to the ten largest clones. The sample was CD4+ T cells sorted from PBMCs, taken around 5 days after vaccination. The receptors come from a man aged 45 to 65 who received an inactivated influenza vaccine. Donor details come from another sample of the same person, matched by shared clones.

The V gene is TRBV3-1, the J gene TRBJ2-1; 8 nucleotides agree with TRBD2. This CDR3 spans 15 amino acids. Germline CDR1 and CDR2: LGHDT and YNNKEL (reference sequence). V shed 3 bases, J shed 6 bases, and the junction held 7 bases outside the gene matches. Here the CDR3 reads CASSHKRGFCNEQFF. For the CDR3, the DNA is TGTGCCAGCAGCCACAAGCGGGGGTTTTGCAATGAGCAGTTCTTC.

In its sample, this clonotype was seen many times. The chain recombines TRBV5-1 with TRBJ1-2; TRBD1 aligns across 9 bases. This CDR3 is built from 15 residues. V lost 0 bases and J lost 4; bases outside the gene matches: 4. The germline V gene has CDR1 SGHRS and CDR2 YFSETQ. The CDR3 sequence is CASSLDGTGPYGYTF. The CDR3 region has the DNA TGCGCCAGCAGCTTGGATGGGACAGGGCCCTATGGCTACACCTTC.